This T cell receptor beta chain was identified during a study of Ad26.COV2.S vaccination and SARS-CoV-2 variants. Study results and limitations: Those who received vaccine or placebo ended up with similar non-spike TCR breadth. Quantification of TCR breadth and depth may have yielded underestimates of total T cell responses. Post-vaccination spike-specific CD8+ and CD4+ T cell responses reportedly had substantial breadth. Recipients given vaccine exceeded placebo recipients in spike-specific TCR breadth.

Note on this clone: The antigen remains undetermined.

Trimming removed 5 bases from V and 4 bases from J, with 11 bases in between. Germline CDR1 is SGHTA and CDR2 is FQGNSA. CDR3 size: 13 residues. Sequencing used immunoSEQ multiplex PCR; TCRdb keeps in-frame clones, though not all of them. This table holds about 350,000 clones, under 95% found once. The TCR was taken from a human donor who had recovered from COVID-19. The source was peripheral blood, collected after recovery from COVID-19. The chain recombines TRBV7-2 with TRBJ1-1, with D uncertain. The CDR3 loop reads CASSAYTGTEAFF. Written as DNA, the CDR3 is TGTGCCAGCAGCGCCTACACGGGCACTGAAGCTTTCTTT.